One and the same sample provided the 10 T cell receptor beta chains below, sequenced in a study of beta chain features in type 1 diabetes. Regarding the study as a whole: Shorter TCRB CDR3s, moderately but significantly so, were found in Type 1 diabetes patients in all four CD4+ subsets.

Their specific antigens are unknown. The study reverse transcribed the entire isolated RNA, so it sequenced expressed TCRB transcripts. Libraries were prepared by immunoSEQ multiplex PCR; TCRdb keeps only in-frame clonotypes and omits some of them. The sample consists of more than 250,000 clones, 15% of them appearing once. Input material: naive CD4+ T cells from blood. The source of these receptors is a man between 18 and 35 years old with type 1 diabetes.

V is TRBV29-1 and J is TRBJ2-3; TRBD1 might be the D (6 bases). V lost 3 bases and J lost 4, with 11 bases in between. This CDR3 region has 13 residues. Germline CDR1 is SQVTM and CDR2 is ANQGSEA. The CDR3 sequence: CSVERQAADTQYF. As DNA, the CDR3 is TGCAGCGTTGAGAGACAGGCTGCAGATACGCAGTATTTT.

The CDR3 loop reads CASLPGQHYGYTF. The CDR3 nucleotides are TGTGCCAGCCTTCCTGGACAGCACTATGGCTACACCTTC. The rearrangement joins TRBV6-1 to TRBJ1-2, with D possibly TRBD1 on 6 matching bases. The CDR3 sequence is 13 residues long. Trimming shortened V by 8 bases and J by 3 bases, and 13 bases separated the two germline ends. CDR1 MNHNS and CDR2 SASEGT come from the germline V gene.

This chain uses TRBV9 with TRBJ2-1, with 8 bases lining up with TRBD2. The V gene end was trimmed by 0 bases and the J gene end by 7 bases; junction bases not matched to a gene: 6. The CDR3 is made up of 15 amino acids. Germline CDR1 and CDR2: SGDLS and YYNGEE. This CDR3 is CASSVVGGRTNEQFF. The CDR3 DNA reads TGTGCCAGCAGCGTAGTTGGCGGGAGGACGAATGAGCAGTTCTTC.

The V gene is TRBV4-2, the J gene TRBJ1-1; D ambiguous. Germline loops: CDR1 LGHNA, CDR2 YNFKEQ. The V and J ends lost 3 bases and 0 bases respectively, with 2 bases between them. The CDR3 consists of 12 residues. CDR3 bases: TGTGCCAGCAGCCACATGAACACTGAAGCTTTCTTT. Translated: CASSHMNTEAFF.

The J gene is TRBJ2-3, the V gene TRBV5-6, with a weak D call TRBD1 (6 bases). The CDR3 is made up of 16 amino acids. V dropped 4 bases and J dropped 2 bases, with 17 bases sitting between them. CDR1 and CDR2 from the germline V gene are SGHDT and YYEEEE. CDR3 amino acids: CASSEDQGRFTDTQYF. In nucleotides, the CDR3 is TGTGCCAGCAGCGAAGACCAGGGGCGCTTCACAGATACGCAGTATTTT.

J is TRBJ2-2 and V is TRBV7-2; D not resolved. The CDR3 contains 15 residues. The germline V gene encodes CDR1 SGHTA and CDR2 FQGNSA. Trimming removed 3 bases at V and 0 bases at J, with 8 bases between. The CDR3 bases are TGTGCCAGCAGCTTGTTCAGATCGAACACCGGGGAGCTGTTTTTT. It yields the protein CASSLFRSNTGELFF.

This clone was counted only a few times. The chain combines TRBV2 with TRBJ2-1; 11 positions agree with TRBD2. The CDR3 loop spans 15 amino acids. J gave up 4 bases and V 6 bases, and 5 bases lay outside the gene matches. Per the germline V gene, CDR1 is SNHLY and CDR2 is FYNNEI. CDR3: CASSYGTSGYNEQFF. The CDR3 DNA follows: TGTGCCAGCAGCTACGGGACTAGCGGTTACAATGAGCAGTTCTTC.

As concerns this clone: An end of the junction differs from the germline gene, which may be a read error. V usage is TRBV6-5 and J usage is TRBJ1-3, with a tentative D call TRBD1 (5 bases). Germline CDR1 reads MNHEY; CDR2 reads SVGAGI. The CDR3 sequence is 11 residues long. The CDR3 loop reads CASSQGSTIYF. Here the CDR3 DNA reads TGTGCCAGCAGTCAGGGAAGCACCATATATTTT.

The CDR3, as DNA: TGTGCCACCTCAGGAGGACTATTATGGGAGGACTATGAGCAGTTCTTC. Translated, it gives CATSGGLLWEDYEQFF. This chain uses TRBV5-4 with TRBJ2-1, with a possible D match to TRBD2 (6 bases). The CDR3 loop spans 16 amino acids. The V end was cut by 9 bases, the J end by 8 bases, with 27 bases between. Germline CDR1 reads SGHNT; CDR2 reads YYREEE (reference sequence).

V gene TRBV28 combines with J gene TRBJ2-7, with D maybe TRBD2 (6 bases). CDR3 length: 14 amino acids. The V end lost 5 bases, the J end lost 2 bases, and 13 bases lay between the germline ends. CDR1 and CDR2 (germline): MDHEN, SYDVKM. The CDR3 loop reads CASSGGWGPYEQYF. The CDR3 DNA is TGTGCCAGCAGTGGAGGGTGGGGCCCCTACGAGCAGTACTTC. Combining the CDR3 with reference TRBV28 and TRBJ2-7 gives the whole variable domain DVKVTQSSRYLVKRTGEKVFLECVQDMDHENMFWYRQDPGLGLRLIYFSYDVKMKEKGDIPEGYSVSREKKERFSLILESASTNQTSMYLCASSGGWGPYEQYFGPGTRLTVT.